A single sample gave rise to the 13 T cell receptor beta chains below, sequenced in a study of CD8+ T cells in alopecia areata. RNA was isolated and reverse transcribed to cDNA, the sequencing template. Only in-frame clones appear in the TCRdb table, and some are missing; sequencing was by immunoSEQ multiplex PCR. The table records roughly 200,000 clones, more than 55% of them present only once. Input material: CD8+ T cells sorted from blood. Receptor source: a human donor in good health.

The chain has TRBV23-1 and TRBJ2-3; D unclear. TRBV23-1 is reported as an ORF; its role is uncertain. Trimming took 8 bases from V and 10 from J, leaving 7 bases between them. The CDR3 sequence is 9 residues long. CDR3 residues: CASGWAQYF. The CDR3 bases are TGCGCCAGCGGGTGGGCGCAGTATTTT.

This chain connects TRBV4-1 to TRBJ2-7; D gene unclear. Between the trimmed V and J ends, which lost 3 bases and 2 bases, there was a span of 11 bases. The CDR3 contains 14 residues. CDR1 and CDR2 (germline): MGHRA, YSYEKL. CDR3 sequence reads: CASSHTTGTYEQYF. The CDR3 nucleotides read TGCGCCAGCAGCCACACGACTGGAACCTACGAGCAGTACTTC.

V is TRBV7-2 and J is TRBJ2-7; 7 nucleotides align to TRBD2. J was trimmed by 0 bases and V by 4 bases; bases with no gene match: 6. CDR1 is SGHTA, CDR2 FQGNSA, per germline. The length of the CDR3 is 15 residues. The DNA for the CDR3 is TGTGCCAGCAGCTCCCGAGCGGGGATCTCCTACGAGCAGTACTTC. Amino acids: CASSSRAGISYEQYF.

This clone occurred many times. The CDR3 loop reads CASSPIPGQGADEQFF. CDR3 DNA sequence: TGTGCCAGCAGTCCGATTCCGGGACAGGGGGCAGATGAGCAGTTCTTC. The rearrangement uses TRBV28 and TRBJ2-1; 12 positions match TRBD1. Germline lookup yields CDR1 MDHEN and CDR2 SYDVKM. This CDR3 has 16 residues. With 5 bases clipped from V and 8 bases from J, the junction kept 10 bases outside the gene matches.

In nucleotides, the CDR3 is TGTGCCAGCAGTGAAGGTAGCAATCAGCCCCAGCATTTT. Translated: CASSEGSNQPQHF. The chain is built from TRBV2 and TRBJ1-5; D is undetermined. Germline CDR1 is SNHLY and CDR2 is FYNNEI. The CDR3 runs to 13 residues. The V and J ends lost 1 base and 0 bases respectively, with 1 base between them. Complete variable domain (other parts from reference TRBV2 and TRBJ1-5): EPEVTQTPSHQVTQMGQEVILRCVPISNHLYFYWYRQILGQKVEFLVSFYNNEISEKSEIFDDQFSVERPDGSNFTLKIRSTKLEDSAMYFCASSEGSNQPQHFGDGTRLSIL.

J is TRBJ2-7 and V is TRBV29-1; tentatively, D is TRBD1 (6 bases). The CDR3 length is 13 residues. Trimming shortened V by 4 bases and J by 0 bases, and 10 bases separated the two germline ends. Germline values: CDR1 SQVTM, CDR2 ANQGSEA. The CDR3 sequence: CSVVRTDSYEQYF. CDR3 coding DNA: TGCAGCGTTGTGAGGACAGACTCCTACGAGCAGTACTTC.

The chain couples TRBV29-1 to TRBJ2-7; the D is unclear. This CDR3 is 12 amino acids long. V was pared by 4 bases and J by 3 bases, with 10 bases between. Germline loops: CDR1 SQVTM, CDR2 ANQGSEA. CDR3 DNA sequence: TGCAGCGTTGGCGAAATGGGCTACGAGCAGTACTTC. Translation: CSVGEMGYEQYF.

The sample holds a few counts of this clone. V usage is TRBV11-1 and J usage is TRBJ1-1; D is ambiguous. V lost 4 bases and J 8 bases, leaving 8 bases between the germline ends. Germline V gives CDR1 SGHAT, CDR2 FQDESV (reference sequence). The CDR3 length is 11 residues. CDR3 DNA: TGTGCCAGCAGCTCACTGGGGGAAGCTTTCTTT. Translating it yields CASSSLGEAFF.

J is TRBJ2-7 and V is TRBV5-1; TRBD1 agrees at 7 bases. Germline V gene sequence: CDR1 SGHRS, CDR2 YFSETQ. This CDR3 contains 14 residues. V lost 3 bases and J lost 2; bases outside the gene matches: 5. CDR3 loop: CASSWDSVAYEQYF. In DNA, the CDR3 is TGCGCCAGCAGCTGGGACAGCGTTGCCTACGAGCAGTACTTC.

J is TRBJ2-2 and V is TRBV30; D possibly corresponds to TRBD1 (6 bases). V was trimmed by 4 bases and J by 7 bases, leaving 10 bases between them. Looked up from germline, CDR1 is GTSNPN and CDR2 is SVGIG (reference sequence). This CDR3 spans 12 amino acids. This CDR3 reads CAWTVGGGELFF. CDR3 nucleotide sequence: TGTGCCTGGACTGTAGGGGGCGGGGAGCTGTTTTTT.

The rearrangement joins TRBV29-1 to TRBJ1-2; no firm D call. V was clipped by 2 bases and J by 0 bases, with 13 bases between them. This CDR3 comprises 15 residues. Germline V gene data show CDR1 as SQVTM and CDR2 as ANQGSEA. The CDR3 is CSVEPPRGPNYGYTF. The DNA for the CDR3 is TGCAGCGTTGAACCGCCGCGGGGTCCTAACTATGGCTACACCTTC. The full variable domain, with the rest looked up from reference TRBV29-1 and TRBJ1-2, is SAVISQKPSRDICQRGTSLTIQCQVDSQVTMMFWYRQQPGQSLTLIATANQGSEATYESGFVIDKFPISRPNLTFSTLTVSNMSPEDSSIYLCSVEPPRGPNYGYTFGSGTRLTVV.

The CDR3 DNA follows: TGTGCCAGCAGTAAGGGACTAGCGGGGTTCGGAGATACGCAGTATTTT. Protein product: CASSKGLAGFGDTQYF. The rearrangement joins TRBV27 to TRBJ2-3; 13 nucleotides line up with TRBD2. CDR3 size: 16 residues. CDR1 and CDR2 (germline): MNHEY, SMNVEV (reference sequence). The ends lost 5 bases at V and 5 bases at J; junction bases unmatched: 7.

This clone is a singleton in its sample. The V gene is TRBV29-1, the J gene TRBJ1-2, with a possible D match to TRBD1 (5 bases). The CDR3 is 12 amino acids. Germline V gene sequence: CDR1 SQVTM, CDR2 ANQGSEA. Trimming shortened V by 8 bases and J by 4 bases, and 14 bases separated the two germline ends. CDR3 sequence reads: CSSRTGGYGYTF. The CDR3 nucleotides read TGCAGCTCCCGGACGGGGGGCTATGGCTACACCTTC.